This passage covers 18 T cell receptor beta chains from one sample sequenced in a study of a mutant IDH1 vaccine in newly diagnosed glioma. The antigens these receptors bind are not known. TCRdb's copy holds only in-frame clones and misses some; the assay was immunoSEQ multiplex PCR. The data hold 110,000 or so clones, with 85% to 90% observed a single time. Time point denoted: week 11, during vaccination. The study gave 300 ug of mutant IDH1 20-mer peptide per vaccine dose, with topical imiquimod. Material: PBMCs, obtained from a glioma patient whose treatment included an IDH1 peptide vaccine. All receptors derive from a woman between 45 and 65 years old with glioma.

The CDR3 sequence: CAWSRGGETQYF. The CDR3 nucleotides are TGTGCCTGGAGTAGGGGGGGAGAGACCCAGTACTTC. This chain connects TRBV30 to TRBJ2-5, with a weak D call TRBD2 (7 bases). The ends were cut back, 2 bases at V and 4 bases at J, with 8 bases in the middle. The germline V gene has CDR1 GTSNPN and CDR2 SVGIG (reference sequence). This CDR3 is built from 12 residues.

The V and J genes are TRBV5-1 and TRBJ2-1; 12 bases match TRBD2. J was trimmed by 4 bases and V by 3 bases; bases with no gene match: 2. The CDR3 extends over 15 amino acids. Germline CDR1 SGHRS, CDR2 YFSETQ. The CDR3 bases are TGCGCCAGCAGCTGGACTAGCGGGACTTACAATGAGCAGTTCTTC. Protein product: CASSWTSGTYNEQFF. The full variable domain, with the rest looked up from reference TRBV5-1 and TRBJ2-1, is KAGVTQTPRYLIKTRGQQVTLSCSPISGHRSVSWYQQTPGQGLQFLFEYFSETQRNKGNFPGRFSGRQFSNSRSEMNVSTLELGDSALYLCASSWTSGTYNEQFFGPGTRLTVL.

This clone appeared a single time. The gene calls are TRBV4-1 and TRBJ1-4; 8 nucleotides line up with TRBD1. Germline V gives CDR1 MGHRA, CDR2 YSYEKL. CDR3 length equals 15 residues. V dropped 3 bases and J dropped 9; count of bases not matched to a gene: 9. The CDR3 region is CASSHENGQGKKLFF. In DNA form, the CDR3 reads TGCGCCAGCAGCCATGAAAACGGACAGGGTAAAAAACTGTTTTTT.

The genes are TRBV4-1 and TRBJ2-3; D could derive from TRBD1 or TRBD2 (6 bases each). Germline-derived CDR1 and CDR2 are MGHRA and YSYEKL. Trimming removed 4 bases from V and 6 bases from J, with 20 bases in between. The CDR3 spans 16 residues. CDR3 amino acids: CASSRGEGRTVDTQYF. CDR3 sequence (DNA): TGCGCCAGCAGCCGCGGGGAAGGCAGGACAGTCGATACGCAGTATTTT.

The rearrangement links TRBV27 to TRBJ2-3, with 11 nucleotides matching TRBD2. This CDR3 is built from 15 residues. The germline CDR1 and CDR2 sequences are MNHEY and SMNVEV (reference sequence). J lost 8 bases, V lost 4 bases, and 8 bases had no gene match. This CDR3 is CASSSPTSGGFTQYF. DNA for the CDR3: TGTGCCAGCAGTTCCCCTACTAGCGGGGGATTTACGCAGTATTTT.

This chain uses TRBV18 with TRBJ2-4; no reliable D call. Between the trimmed V and J ends, which lost 3 bases and 6 bases, there was a span of 12 bases. The CDR3 sequence is 14 residues long. Germline CDR1 and CDR2: KGHSH and LQKENI. CDR3 protein: CASSPPGWGNIQYF. In DNA, the CDR3 is TGTGCCAGCTCACCCCCAGGCTGGGGAAACATTCAGTACTTC. Using reference TRBV18 and TRBJ2-4 for the parts outside the CDR3, the full variable domain is NAGVMQNPRHLVRRRGQEARLRCSPMKGHSHVYWYRQLPEEGLKFMVYLQKENIIDESGMPKERFSAEFPKEGPSILRIQQVVRGDSAAYFCASSPPGWGNIQYFGAGTRLSVL.

V gene TRBV7-9 combines with J gene TRBJ1-6, with D perhaps TRBD1 (6 bases). V was cut by 5 bases and J by 7 bases, with 6 bases left in between. CDR3 size: 12 residues. Per the germline V gene, CDR1 is SEHNR and CDR2 is FQNEAQ (reference sequence). CDR3 bases: TGTGCCAGCAGCCAGGGGAATTCACCCCTCCACTTT. Residues: CASSQGNSPLHF.

The V gene is TRBV18, the J gene TRBJ2-2, with D possibly being TRBD1 (6 bases). The CDR3 extends over 14 amino acids. V was shortened by 6 bases and J by 3 bases, with 11 bases between the two germline ends. Germline V gives CDR1 KGHSH, CDR2 LQKENI. CDR3 sequence reads: CASSQSGDTGELFF. For the CDR3, the DNA is TGTGCCAGCTCGCAATCAGGGGACACCGGGGAGCTGTTTTTT.

This clone was seen only a few times. The rearrangement uses TRBV6-5 and TRBJ1-5; 7 nucleotides agree with TRBD1. The V gene end was trimmed by 6 bases and the J gene end by 8 bases; junction bases not matched to a gene: 13. This CDR3 has 15 residues. Germline V gives CDR1 MNHEY, CDR2 SVGAGI. CDR3 residues: CASRHASYRGEPQHF. CDR3 nucleotide sequence: TGTGCCAGCAGACATGCCTCTTACAGGGGTGAGCCCCAGCATTTT.

The chain carries TRBV18 and TRBJ2-7; 8 nucleotides line up with TRBD2. Germline V gene lookup returns CDR1 KGHSH and CDR2 LQKENI. J was trimmed by 4 bases and V by 8 bases; bases with no gene match: 7. The CDR3 sequence is 13 residues long. This chain's CDR3 is CASRTTGGYEQYF. The DNA of the CDR3 is TGTGCCAGCCGAACCACGGGGGGGTACGAGCAGTACTTC. The whole variable domain, filled in from reference TRBV18 and TRBJ2-7, reads NAGVMQNPRHLVRRRGQEARLRCSPMKGHSHVYWYRQLPEEGLKFMVYLQKENIIDESGMPKERFSAEFPKEGPSILRIQQVVRGDSAAYFCASRTTGGYEQYFGPGTRLTVT.

CDR3 nucleotides: TGTGCCAGCAGCTTGGGACAGGGGGCATACGAGCAGTACTTC. Translation gives CASSLGQGAYEQYF. This chain uses TRBV5-8 with TRBJ2-7, with 10 bases that match TRBD1. Per germline, CDR1 SGHTS and CDR2 YDEGEE. Trimming removed 0 bases from V and 4 bases from J; junction bases left unmatched: 1. The CDR3 length is 14 residues. Full variable domain (missing parts from reference TRBV5-8 and TRBJ2-7): EAGVTQSPTHLIKTRGQQATLRCSPISGHTSVYWYQQALGLGLQFLLWYDEGEERNRGNFPPRFSGRQFPNYSSELNVNALELEDSALYLCASSLGQGAYEQYFGPGTRLTVT.

This chain uses TRBV6-1 with TRBJ1-2; no firm D call. V was trimmed by 5 bases and J by 2 bases, leaving 6 bases between them. From germline, CDR1 is MNHNS and CDR2 SASEGT. CDR3 length: 12 amino acids. CDR3 DNA sequence: TGTGCCAGCAGTTTTAAGAACTATGGCTACACCTTC. This sequence encodes CASSFKNYGYTF.

This chain joins TRBV5-1 and TRBJ1-1; D is uncertain. Trimming took 4 bases from V and 6 from J, leaving 16 bases between them. Germline assignment: CDR1 SGHRS and CDR2 YFSETQ. CDR3 length: 14 amino acids. The chain's CDR3 is CASSPPRLSAEAFF. The CDR3 nucleotides are TGCGCCAGCAGCCCCCCCCGTCTTAGCGCTGAAGCTTTCTTT.

CDR3 bases: TGTGCCAGCAGGCCTGACAGGCGCACCCTCTATGGCTACACCTTC. It is translated as CASRPDRRTLYGYTF. This sequence joins TRBV28 and TRBJ1-2; D possibly corresponds to TRBD1 (6 bases). With 6 bases removed from V and 4 bases from J, the gap between germline ends came to 18 bases. CDR3 length: 15 residues. Germline values: CDR1 MDHEN, CDR2 SYDVKM.

The chain employs TRBV2 and TRBJ2-1; 9 nucleotides agree with TRBD1. The CDR3 is 15 amino acids. Trimming took 5 bases from V and 2 from J; bases not matched to a gene: 4. The V gene's germline CDR1 is SNHLY and CDR2 FYNNEI. This CDR3 reads CASSSGTGTYNEQFF. The CDR3 nucleotides are TGTGCCAGCAGTTCCGGGACAGGGACCTACAATGAGCAGTTCTTC.

V is TRBV27 and J is TRBJ2-3, with D possibly TRBD1 on 6 matching bases. V lost 6 bases and J lost 0, with 10 bases in between. This CDR3 is built from 14 residues. Germline-derived CDR1 and CDR2 are MNHEY and SMNVEV (reference sequence). CDR3 coding DNA: TGTGCCAGCAGGTGGACAGTTAGCACAGATACGCAGTATTTT. This translates into CASRWTVSTDTQYF.

The chain recombines TRBV7-2 with TRBJ1-5; the D gene is possibly TRBD1 (5 bases). Trimming removed 1 base from V and 4 bases from J, with 11 bases in between. Germline-derived CDR1 and CDR2 are SGHTA and FQGNSA. There are 15 residues in the CDR3. The CDR3, as DNA: TGTGCCAGCAGCTTAGTGCGGGGACGGAATCAGCCCCAGCATTTT. It encodes CASSLVRGRNQPQHF.

This chain uses TRBV6-1 with TRBJ1-4; D perhaps matches TRBD1 (5 bases). Germline V lookup: CDR1 MNHNS, CDR2 SASEGT. CDR3 length equals 15 residues. Trimming took 0 bases from V and 7 from J, leaving 12 bases between them. The chain's CDR3 is CASSEADSRSEKLFF. The CDR3 coding sequence is TGTGCCAGCAGTGAAGCCGACAGTCGGAGTGAAAAACTGTTTTTT.